This entry is about one TCR beta chain. J lost 6 bases, V lost 4 bases, and 1 base had no gene match. This CDR3 has 12 residues. The germline V gene has CDR1 LGHNA and CDR2 YNFKEQ. The sample is drawn from a study of shared clonotypes between healthy human individuals. For the study at large: The study enrolled a couple of women and three men aged 18 to 49.

Naive CD8 cells lacked CD45RO and underwent positive selection for CCR7, leaving out terminally differentiated effector memory CD45RA+ cells. Libraries were prepared by immunoSEQ multiplex PCR; TCRdb keeps only in-frame clonotypes and omits some of them. The data show about 2.1 million clones, roughly 95% seen once. Sample: naive CD8+ T cells from PBMCs. This receptor was identified in a man aged 18 to 29 in good health. Some clones in this sample may be carry-over from other donors' samples. This sequence joins TRBV4-2 and TRBJ1-2, with 8 nucleotides matching TRBD1. CDR3 in amino acids: CASSPQGDGYTF. CDR3 in DNA: TGTGCCAGCAGCCCACAGGGGGATGGCTACACCTTC.